At least ten counts were recorded for the clone carrying this T cell receptor (beta chain). Method: immunoSEQ multiplex PCR; TCRdb's copy keeps in-frame clones and lacks some. The sample has about 250,000 clones; 65% to 85% are singletons. The record originates from a study of blood T cell repertoires in COVID-19. As for the study in general: Acute-phase and convalescent COVID-19 samples originated in the United States, Italy and Spain. Sources were T cells, B-cell-depleted T cells, or PBMCs; the material itself was cDNA or gDNA.

Germline V gene lookup returns CDR1 SGHVS and CDR2 FQNEAQ. V was clipped by 1 base and J by 4 bases; unmatched bases: 10. The CDR3 spans 16 residues. The source material was peripheral blood. This sequence was found in an elderly man with acute or convalescent COVID-19. This chain joins TRBV7-8 and TRBJ2-7, with 7 bases lining up with TRBD2. This chain's CDR3 is CASSLGSTGGAYEQYF. CDR3 sequence (DNA): TGTGCCAGCAGCTTAGGTTCGACGGGAGGAGCGTACGAGCAGTACTTC.